The present T cell receptor beta chain was sequenced within a study of cytomegalovirus exposure and HLA in healthy donors. The study, taken as a whole, reports: CMV antigen specificity was confirmed in vitro for a few CMV-associated chains. 87-base-pair reads could not separate some V segments, including TRBV6-2 and TRBV6-3. A later analysis by the authors found several of the most significant clusters apparently linked to common viral pathogens.

CDR1 is PRHDT, CDR2 FYEKMQ, per germline (reference sequence). V dropped 1 base and J dropped 1 base, with 10 bases sitting between them. This CDR3 is built from 15 residues. For this clone: What it binds is unknown. Since the CDR3 does not end with the conserved phenylalanine or tryptophan, this likely comes from a read error.

In the PCR, 60 Vbeta and 13 Jbeta primers were used. TCRdb keeps only in-frame clones here, not all; method: immunoSEQ multiplex PCR. The table lists tens of thousands of clones, over 9.5% of them singletons. The J gene is TRBJ1-2, the V gene TRBV13; no clear D gene. This clonotype was sampled from a man aged 60 to 69 in good health and CMV-seropositive. Sequenced material: PBMCs. The CDR3 nucleotides are TGTGCCAGCAGCTTAGCCGTTAAAGATAACTATGGCTACACCGTC. It encodes CASSLAVKDNYGYTV.